This T cell receptor (beta chain) appears in the sequencing data of a study of T-cell memory formation after mild COVID-19. Study details: Each donor largely had its own TCR clusters.

Details on this clonotype: The antigen is undetermined.

5'RACE with constant-segment primers built TCRalpha and TCRbeta cDNA libraries with UMIs. TCRdb processed the 5' RACE reads anew with MiXCR; each CDR3 protein has one entry. In the table there are about 210,000 distinct CDR3 sequences, 8% to 11% of which are singletons. Study results and limitations: Clones that got smaller from day 15 to 85 had even CD4/CD8, while clones growing later tipped toward CD4+. Some responding clones appeared in pre-infection memory, suggesting cross-reactive memory joined.

Trimming removed 1 base from V and 3 bases from J, with 12 bases in between. The CDR3 has 15 residues. Per the germline V gene, CDR1 is SGHTA and CDR2 is FQGNSA. This TCR derives from a man between 18 and 35 years old who had mild COVID-19 (a few samples of this study predate the infection). Cell type and time point are not known. The chain has TRBV7-2 and TRBJ1-1; D unclear. The sequencing input was PBMCs or a T cell subset sorted from them (not recorded which). The chain's CDR3 is CASSLVGEVDTEAFF. The CDR3 nucleotides read TGTGCCAGCAGCTTAGTTGGGGAGGTTGACACTGAAGCTTTCTTT.